This entry is about one T cell receptor beta chain. Its target is unknown. This entry comes from a study of CXCR3-negative and CXCR3-positive naive CD8 T cells. UMI-labeled 5' RACE yielded the TRB cDNA libraries. Reprocessing the 5' RACE reads, TCRdb reports a single entry for every CDR3 protein and omits DNA. This sample contains roughly 71,000 distinct CDR3 sequences. The CDR3 is 13 amino acids. Germline CDR1 and CDR2: MNHEY and SVGAGI. The study, taken as a whole, reports: Memory cells differed in TRBV-TRBJ usage, but naive CXCR3-negative and CXCR3-positive cells had similar usage. CXCR3 levels fell partly with cryopreservation; most assays relied on fresh PBMCs. The study found comparably high diversity in both naive subsets and much lower diversity in memory CD8+ cells.

Sequencing was carried out using naive CXCR3- CD8+ T cells from blood. The subset denotes: CD45RO-CCR7+CD27+CD95- naive CD8+ T cells lacking CXCR3 (TNR3-). The TCR was taken from a human donor in good health. Some clones in this sample may be carry-over from other donors' samples. The gene calls are TRBV6-5 and TRBJ2-2. The chain's CDR3 is CASSYSGPGELFF.